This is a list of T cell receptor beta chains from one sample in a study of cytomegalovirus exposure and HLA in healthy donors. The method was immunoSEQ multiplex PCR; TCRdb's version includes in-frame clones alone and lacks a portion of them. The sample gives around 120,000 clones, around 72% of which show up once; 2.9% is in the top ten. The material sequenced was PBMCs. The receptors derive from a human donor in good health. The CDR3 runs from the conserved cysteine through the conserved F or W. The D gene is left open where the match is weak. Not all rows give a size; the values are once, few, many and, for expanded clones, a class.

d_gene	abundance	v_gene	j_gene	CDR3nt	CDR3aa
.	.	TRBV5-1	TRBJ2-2	TGCGCCAGCAGCTTGGCTGGGGCGGACACCGGGGAGCTGTTTTTT	CASSLAGADTGELFF
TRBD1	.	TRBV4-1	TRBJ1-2	TGCGCCAGCAGCCCCAAGGGACAGAGCTATGGCTACACCTTC	CASSPKGQSYGYTF
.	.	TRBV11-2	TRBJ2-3	TGTGCCAGCAGCTCAGGAATACGCACAGATACGCAGTATTTT	CASSSGIRTDTQYF
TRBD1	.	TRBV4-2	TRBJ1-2	TGTGCCAGCAGCCAAGGGACAGGGGGCGCCTATGGCTACACCTTC	CASSQGTGGAYGYTF
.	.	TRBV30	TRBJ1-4	TGTGCCTGGGCCCTTGGGGCGGCTAATGAAAAACTGTTTTTT	CAWALGAANEKLFF
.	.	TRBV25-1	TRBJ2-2	TGTGCCAGCAGGGCGGCGAACACCGGGGAGCTGTTTTTT	CASRAANTGELFF
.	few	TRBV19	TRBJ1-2	TGTGCCACGAAAGGCGGGCGGGACCTAAACTATGGCTACACCTTC	CATKGGRDLNYGYTF
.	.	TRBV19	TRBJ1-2	TGTGCCAGTAGTATTGGGGGCGTCCCGTCGAGTGGCTACACCTTC	CASSIGGVPSSGYTF
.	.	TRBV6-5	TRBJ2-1	TGTGCCAGCAGCCAAGATAGCGGACCTTACAATGAGCAGTTCTTC	CASSQDSGPYNEQFF
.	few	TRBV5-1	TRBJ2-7	TGCGCCAGCAGCTCCGCGCCCCCTTCCTACGAGCAGTACTTC	CASSSAPPSYEQYF
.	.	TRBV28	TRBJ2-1	TGTGCCACCGAAGCGGCGGGGAGGTACAATGAGCAGTTCTTC	CATEAAGRYNEQFF
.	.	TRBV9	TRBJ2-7	TGTGCCAGCAGCGCGAGCGGAGGACCCTCCTACGAGCAGTACTTC	CASSASGGPSYEQYF
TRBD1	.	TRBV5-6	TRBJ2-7	TGTGCCAGCAGCCTGGGACAGGGGAAGATGTACGAGCAGTACTTC	CASSLGQGKMYEQYF
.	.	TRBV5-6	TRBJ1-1	TGTGCCAGCAGCTTGGGCAGGCAGGCTGAAGCTTTCTTT	CASSLGRQAEAFF
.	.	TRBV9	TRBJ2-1	TGTGCCAGCAGCGTAGGGCCCACCAACTCCTACAATGAGCAGTTCTTC	CASSVGPTNSYNEQFF
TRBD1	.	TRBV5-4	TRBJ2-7	TGTGCCAGCAGTCGGACAGGGGTCCCCTACGAGCAGTACTTC	CASSRTGVPYEQYF
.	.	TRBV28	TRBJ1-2	TGTGCCACCCAATTTACGGGAGGGGGGCTGAGCTATGGCTACACCTTC	CATQFTGGGLSYGYTF
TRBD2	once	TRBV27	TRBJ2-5	TGTGCCAGCAGTTTACGCCCACTAGCGGGGAGGGAGACCCAGTACTTC	CASSLRPLAGRETQYF
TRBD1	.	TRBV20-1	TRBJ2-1	TGCAGCACAGGGGGGCAAGAGCAGTTCTTC	CSTGGQEQFF
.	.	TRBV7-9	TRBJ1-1	TGTGCCAGCAGTTTAGGGGGGGGCACTGAAGCTTTCTTT	CASSLGGGTEAFF
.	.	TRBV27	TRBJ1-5	TGTGCCAGCAGTTTGTTTCAACAGGGCCCTCGGGGCAATCAGCCCCAGCATTTT	CASSLFQQGPRGNQPQHF
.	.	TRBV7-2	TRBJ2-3	TGTGCCAGCAGCCCTACTTTCACAGATACGCAGTATTTT	CASSPTFTDTQYF